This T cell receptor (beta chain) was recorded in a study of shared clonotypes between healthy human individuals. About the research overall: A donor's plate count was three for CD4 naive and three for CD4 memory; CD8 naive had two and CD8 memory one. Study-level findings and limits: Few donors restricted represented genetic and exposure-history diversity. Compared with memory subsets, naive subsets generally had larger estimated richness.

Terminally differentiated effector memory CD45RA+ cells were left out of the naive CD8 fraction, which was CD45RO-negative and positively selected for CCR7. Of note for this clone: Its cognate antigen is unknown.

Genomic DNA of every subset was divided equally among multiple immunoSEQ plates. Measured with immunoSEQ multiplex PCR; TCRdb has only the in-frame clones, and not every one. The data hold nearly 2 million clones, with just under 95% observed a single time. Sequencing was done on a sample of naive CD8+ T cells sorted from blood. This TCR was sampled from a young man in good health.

The DNA of the CDR3 is TGTGCCAGCAGTACCGGAGAGGGGACCCAAGAGACCCAGTACTTC. Protein product: CASSTGEGTQETQYF. The chain recombines TRBV6-5 with TRBJ2-5; tentatively, D is TRBD1 or TRBD2 (5 bases each). The length of the CDR3 is 15 residues. CDR1 MNHEY and CDR2 SVGAGI come from the germline V gene. The V and J ends lost 5 bases and 1 base respectively, with 14 bases between them.